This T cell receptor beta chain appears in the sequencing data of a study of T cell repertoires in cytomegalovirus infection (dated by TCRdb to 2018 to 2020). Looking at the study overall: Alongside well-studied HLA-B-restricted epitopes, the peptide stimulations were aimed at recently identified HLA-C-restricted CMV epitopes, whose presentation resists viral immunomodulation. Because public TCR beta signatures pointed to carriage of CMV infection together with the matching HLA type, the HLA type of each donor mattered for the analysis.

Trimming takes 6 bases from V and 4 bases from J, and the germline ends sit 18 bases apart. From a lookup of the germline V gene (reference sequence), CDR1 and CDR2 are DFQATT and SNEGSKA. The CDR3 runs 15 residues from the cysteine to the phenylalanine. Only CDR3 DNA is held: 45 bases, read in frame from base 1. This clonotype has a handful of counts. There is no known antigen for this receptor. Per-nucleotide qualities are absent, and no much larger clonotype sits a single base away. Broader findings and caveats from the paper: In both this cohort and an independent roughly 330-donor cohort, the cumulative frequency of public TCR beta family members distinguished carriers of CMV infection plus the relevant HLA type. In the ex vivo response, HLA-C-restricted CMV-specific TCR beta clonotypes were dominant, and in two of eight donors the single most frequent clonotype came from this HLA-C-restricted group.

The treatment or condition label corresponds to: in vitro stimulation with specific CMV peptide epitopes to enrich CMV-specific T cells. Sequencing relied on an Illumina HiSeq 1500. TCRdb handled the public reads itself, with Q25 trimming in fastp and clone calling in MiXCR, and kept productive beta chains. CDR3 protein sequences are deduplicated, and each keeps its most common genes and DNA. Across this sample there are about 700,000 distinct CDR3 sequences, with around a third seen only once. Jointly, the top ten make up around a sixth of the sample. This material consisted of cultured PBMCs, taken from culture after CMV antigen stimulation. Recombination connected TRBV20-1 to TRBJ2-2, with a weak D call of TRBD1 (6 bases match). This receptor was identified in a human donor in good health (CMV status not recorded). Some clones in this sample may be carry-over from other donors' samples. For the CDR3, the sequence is CSAGQGRASTGELFF. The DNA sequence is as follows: TGCAGTGCAGGCCAGGGGCGGGCCAGCACCGGGGAGCTGTTTTTT.